These 23 T cell receptor beta chains came from one sample sequenced in a study of blood T cell repertoires in COVID-19. The repertoire was sequenced with immunoSEQ multiplex PCR; TCRdb's copy has only in-frame clones and lacks some. The sample includes about 400,000 clones, roughly 90% of them seen just once. Sequences were obtained from PBMCs or T cells enriched from blood (not recorded which). All receptors derive from a woman younger than 45 with acute COVID-19.

CDR3 protein: CATSDRAGGSYEQYF. The CDR3, as DNA: TGTGCCACCAGTGACAGAGCGGGGGGCTCCTACGAGCAGTACTTC. J is TRBJ2-7 and V is TRBV24-1; 9 positions match TRBD2. This CDR3 spans 15 amino acids. CDR1 KGHDR and CDR2 SFDVKD come from the germline V gene. V lost 4 bases, J lost 0 bases, and 3 bases stayed unmatched.

The chain employs TRBV10-1 and TRBJ1-4, with 10 bases fitting TRBD1. Per the germline V gene, CDR1 is WNHNN and CDR2 is SYGVQD (reference sequence). V shed 0 bases, J shed 8 bases, and the junction held 3 bases outside the gene matches. This CDR3 contains 15 residues. Here the CDR3 reads CASSESGTGDEKLFF. As DNA, the CDR3 is TGCGCCAGCAGTGAGTCCGGGACAGGGGACGAAAAACTGTTTTTT.

V is TRBV6-5 and J is TRBJ1-2; 8 nucleotides match TRBD1. The ends lost 7 bases at V and 7 bases at J; junction bases unmatched: 14. CDR3 length equals 15 residues. Germline values: CDR1 MNHEY, CDR2 SVGAGI. The CDR3 sequence is CASIAMTGAVGGYTF. CDR3 nucleotide sequence: TGTGCCAGCATTGCCATGACAGGGGCCGTAGGTGGCTACACCTTC.

The rearrangement links TRBV7-2 to TRBJ2-5, with 7 bases matching TRBD2. Losses at the gene ends were 3 bases for V and 1 base for J; bases not matched to a gene: 5. The germline V gene encodes CDR1 SGHTA and CDR2 FQGNSA. The CDR3 is 15 amino acids. CDR3 DNA sequence: TGTGCCAGCAGCTTGCAGCGGGGCGTCCAAGAGACCCAGTACTTC. Residues: CASSLQRGVQETQYF.

Note on this clone: The sample carries other DNA sequences with the same CDR3. The chain combines TRBV7-9 with TRBJ1-2, with 7 bases identical to TRBD1. The V gene end was trimmed by 5 bases and the J gene end by 4 bases; junction bases not matched to a gene: 1. This CDR3 spans 12 amino acids. Germline lookup yields CDR1 SEHNR and CDR2 FQNEAQ (reference sequence). Here the CDR3 DNA reads TGTGCCAGCAGCCCAGGGGGCTATGGCTACACCTTC. The encoded protein is CASSPGGYGYTF.

The V gene is TRBV18, the J gene TRBJ2-7; perhaps TRBD2 as D (6 bases). The CDR3 is 14 residues long. Germline V gives CDR1 KGHSH, CDR2 LQKENI. V dropped 3 bases and J dropped 7 bases, with 16 bases sitting between them. CDR3 loop: CASSPLSGAGEQYF. The CDR3 nucleotides read TGTGCCAGCTCACCGCTATCCGGGGCGGGGGAGCAGTACTTC. Using reference TRBV18 and TRBJ2-7 for the parts outside the CDR3, the full variable domain is NAGVMQNPRHLVRRRGQEARLRCSPMKGHSHVYWYRQLPEEGLKFMVYLQKENIIDESGMPKERFSAEFPKEGPSILRIQQVVRGDSAAYFCASSPLSGAGEQYFGPGTRLTVT.

The chain is built from TRBV7-9 and TRBJ1-2, with 7 positions matching TRBD1. Looked up from germline, CDR1 is SEHNR and CDR2 is FQNEAQ (reference sequence). The CDR3 runs to 16 residues. Unmatched junction bases numbered 4, after V lost 0 bases and J lost 0 bases. The CDR3 here is CASSLAQGGSNYGYTF. The CDR3 DNA sequence: TGTGCCAGCAGCTTAGCCCAGGGGGGTTCTAACTATGGCTACACCTTC.

The rearrangement uses TRBV19 and TRBJ2-1; 7 bases are shared with TRBD2. Germline loops: CDR1 LNHDA, CDR2 SQIVND (reference sequence). CDR3 size: 15 residues. Trimming took 7 bases from V and 2 from J; bases not matched to a gene: 8. In DNA form, the CDR3 reads TGTGCCAGTAACCCACGAGCGGGGACCTACAATGAGCAGTTCTTC. This encodes CASNPRAGTYNEQFF.

For the CDR3, the DNA is TGTGCCAGCAGCTTGGTGAGCGGCGGCGGCACAGATACGCAGTATTTT. Amino acids: CASSLVSGGGTDTQYF. The chain links TRBV5-4 to TRBJ2-3; a weak D match, TRBD2 (5 bases). The germline CDR1 and CDR2 sequences are SGHNT and YYREEE (reference sequence). The V end lost 0 bases, the J end lost 1 base, and 12 bases lay between the germline ends. The CDR3 runs 16 residues.

The chain links TRBV6-6 to TRBJ2-2, with 12 bases that match TRBD2. With 2 bases clipped from V and 5 bases from J, the junction kept 0 bases outside the gene matches. Germline V CDR1 and CDR2: MNHNY, SVGAGI (reference sequence). The CDR3 runs to 15 residues. The CDR3 DNA follows: TGTGCCAGCAGTTACGGACTAGCGGGGACCGGGGAGCTGTTTTTT. Translation: CASSYGLAGTGELFF.

The chain employs TRBV12-5 and TRBJ1-1, with 9 bases identical to TRBD1. Germline V gives CDR1 LGHNT, CDR2 FRNRAP. V was pared by 3 bases and J by 5 bases, with 1 base of the junction left unmatched. The CDR3 is made up of 13 amino acids. For the CDR3, the DNA is TGTGCTAGTGGTTTACAGGGGGCGACTGAAGCTTTCTTT. It codes for CASGLQGATEAFF.

The chain uses TRBV7-2 and TRBJ2-7, with 9 bases matching TRBD2. The germline CDR1 and CDR2 sequences are SGHTA and FQGNSA. V was clipped by 5 bases and J by 2 bases; unmatched bases: 7. The CDR3 is made up of 15 amino acids. The CDR3 here is CASSLSGGGPYEQYF. CDR3 sequence (DNA): TGTGCCAGCAGCCTTAGCGGGGGAGGACCCTACGAGCAGTACTTC.

Notes on this clone: This same CDR3 is encoded by further DNA sequences in the sample. The V call is TRBV30, the J call TRBJ2-7; D call uncertain. Trimming left V 0 bases short and J 7 bases short, with 10 bases between. Germline CDR1 reads GTSNPN; CDR2 reads SVGIG (reference sequence). The CDR3 loop spans 12 amino acids. For the CDR3, the DNA is TGTGCCTGGAGTGTACTGTCGGGTGAGCAGTACTTC. It encodes CAWSVLSGEQYF.

The J gene is TRBJ2-2, the V gene TRBV11-2; 12 nucleotides align to TRBD2. Germline-derived CDR1 and CDR2 are SGHAT and FQNNGV. CDR3 length: 17 residues. The V and J ends lost 5 bases and 4 bases, in that order; junction bases with no gene match: 8. This chain's CDR3 is CASSGGLAGRGTGELFF. In DNA, the CDR3 is TGTGCCAGCAGCGGCGGACTAGCGGGGCGAGGCACCGGGGAGCTGTTTTTT.

The rearrangement uses TRBV6-6 and TRBJ2-7, with 8 positions matching TRBD1. The junction had 12 bases not matched to a gene; V was cut back by 6 bases and J by 2 bases. CDR3 length equals 16 residues. CDR1 and CDR2 (germline): MNHNY, SVGAGI (reference sequence). CDR3 loop: CASSLIPGQATYEQYF. CDR3 in DNA: TGTGCCAGCAGCCTAATTCCGGGACAGGCGACCTACGAGCAGTACTTC.

This clone was found once. This chain connects TRBV7-8 to TRBJ1-1, with D possibly TRBD1 on 5 matching bases. Germline V CDR1 and CDR2: SGHVS, FQNEAQ. The CDR3 sequence is 13 residues long. Trimming left V 2 bases short and J 2 bases short, with 6 bases between. This chain's CDR3 is CASSLRGNTEAFF. The CDR3 DNA reads as TGTGCCAGCAGCTTAAGGGGAAACACTGAAGCTTTCTTT.

The chain recombines TRBV10-3 with TRBJ1-2; D gene uncertain. Germline assignment: CDR1 ENHRY and CDR2 SYGVKD. V lost 4 bases to trimming and J lost 7 bases, with 10 bases between them. There are 12 residues in the CDR3. The CDR3 loop is CAISVNQIGYTF. The CDR3 DNA is TGTGCCATCAGTGTGAACCAGATTGGCTACACCTTC.

The rearrangement uses TRBV10-1 and TRBJ2-3, with D hard to call. The CDR3 sequence is 17 residues long. V was trimmed by 2 bases and J by 0 bases, leaving 15 bases between them. Germline-derived CDR1 and CDR2 are WNHNN and SYGVQD (reference sequence). The CDR3 is CASSEGSSPTSTDTQYF. DNA for the CDR3: TGCGCCAGCAGTGAGGGTTCTTCCCCCACTAGCACAGATACGCAGTATTTT.

This chain connects TRBV6-2 or TRBV6-3 to TRBJ2-3; perhaps TRBD2 as D (5 bases). This CDR3 has 15 residues. Germline V gives CDR1 MNHEY, CDR2 SVGEGT. V was pared by 7 bases and J by 2 bases, with 16 bases between. The CDR3 region has the DNA TGTGCCAGCACCCCAATGGACTTTCACACAGATACGCAGTATTTT. Its protein product is CASTPMDFHTDTQYF.

The rearrangement joins TRBV7-9 to TRBJ1-2; TRBD1 matches 8 bases. The CDR3 length is 14 residues. CDR1 is SEHNR, CDR2 FQNEAQ, per germline (reference sequence). V lost 3 bases, J lost 3 bases, and 3 bases stayed unmatched. CDR3 DNA sequence: TGTGCCAGCAGCTTCGGACAGGGTTACTATGGCTACACCTTC. Its protein product is CASSFGQGYYGYTF.

The chain is built from TRBV5-6 and TRBJ2-7; possibly TRBD1 for D (5 bases). Germline assignment: CDR1 SGHDT and CDR2 YYEEEE. The CDR3 length is 15 residues. V shed 2 bases and J shed 5 bases, with 17 bases lying between them. The chain's CDR3 is CASSLLGVGDDEQYF. The CDR3 DNA reads as TGTGCCAGCAGCTTATTAGGCGTAGGGGATGACGAGCAGTACTTC. The complete variable domain, with remaining parts taken from reference TRBV5-6 and TRBJ2-7, reads DAGVTQSPTHLIKTRGQQVTLRCSPKSGHDTVSWYQQALGQGPQFIFQYYEEEERQRGNFPDRFSGHQFPNYSSELNVNALLLGDSALYLCASSLLGVGDDEQYFGPGTRLTVT.

V usage is TRBV6-5 and J usage is TRBJ1-2; the D is unclear. CDR1 MNHEY and CDR2 SVGAGI come from the germline V gene. CDR3 length: 15 residues. Trimming took off 2 bases at V and 6 bases at J, with 16 bases between the two ends. The CDR3 region has the DNA TGTGCCAGCAGTTACGCCTTAACAGAGATGAATGGCTACACCTTC. Amino acids: CASSYALTEMNGYTF.

This clone was picked up one time. V gene TRBV15 combines with J gene TRBJ1-1; a possible D gene is TRBD1 (6 bases). The CDR3 is 15 residues long. Trimming pared 2 bases from V and 10 bases from J, leaving 20 bases between. Germline loops: CDR1 LNHNV, CDR2 YYDKDF (reference sequence). The CDR3 nucleotides read TGTGCCACCAGCAGACAGGAAACAGGGTTAGCCTCAGCTTTCTTT. Residues: CATSRQETGLASAFF.